The entry below gives a single TCR beta chain sequence along with its context. Only a few counts were recorded for this clonotype. Its antigen is unknown. No much larger clone exists at a distance of one base, and base qualities are not known. The library was prepared using 5' RACE. The sequencing machine was an Illumina HiSeq 2500. A second PCR of about 6 to 11 cycles was run with a J-beta primer mix and a sample-barcoded 5' primer. A unique molecular identifier was introduced onto each TCR beta cDNA molecule by a template-switch 5' adaptor carrying 12 random nucleotides. Each sample yielded at least 3 million CDR3-containing paired-end reads. First-strand cDNA synthesis was performed from all RNA using the Mint cDNA synthesis kit, with priming by a TRBC-specific oligonucleotide. Following uracil-DNA glycosylase treatment, a first 18-cycle PCR with universal primers M1SS and BC2_uni_R was performed on all cDNA. The authors processed their data as follows. Each sample was normalized by randomly selecting 1 million high-quality reads, each carrying a distinct molecular identifier. Reads sharing molecular identifiers were discarded rather than binned into consensus sequences. MiTCR, set to a Q25 quality threshold and the strictest error-elimination algorithm, was used for CDR3 identification, clonotype clustering and error correction. A nonparametric unseen species model with Euler transformation was used to estimate lower-bound total TCR beta diversity. TCRdb reprocessed the public reads (quality trimming at Q25 with fastp, clone calling with MiXCR) and kept in-frame beta chains. Rows with one shared CDR3 protein collapse into an entry with the most common genes and DNA. These V and J calls rely on TCRdb rather than the paper's analysis. The sample data list about 1.8 million distinct CDR3 sequences, and approximately 50% of these were observed just once. Around 2.1% of the sample is taken by the ten largest.

The source of the sample is a study of blood T cells in healthy people across ages (dated by TCRdb to about 2015). With respect to the entire study: In model experiments, roughly one uniquely barcoded TCR beta cDNA molecule per two T cells was captured by template switching. To track age-related changes in TCR beta repertoire diversity, the study relied on deep sequencing normalized with unique cDNA molecular identifiers. Four age groups were formed from the donors: young (average roughly 15 years), middle-aged (around 39), aged (approximately 60) and long-lived (82). To avoid experimental bias, donors of different ages were spread randomly across the sequencing lanes. Using the same blood draw, the study looked at two additional independent replicas of 1 million unique cDNA reads for two donors, one aged 18 to 30 and the other aged 80 or older.

Systemically healthy Caucasian individuals from Russia, approximately 39 in total and aged about 6 to 100 years, were included as donors. Each donor gave ten milliliters of peripheral blood, collected into EDTA-treated Vacutainer tubes. PBMCs were isolated by Ficoll-Paque density-gradient centrifugation, with at least 6.5 million obtained per sample. Trizol reagent was used to extract total RNA from the PBMCs, yielding at least 5.5 micrograms per sample. The percentages of naive CD45RAhigh/CD27high T cells were determined by flow cytometry on a PBMC aliquot from every donor. The CDR3 starts with the cysteine, ends with the phenylalanine, and has 14 residues. CDR3 DNA is the only sequence kept; it has 42 bases, read in frame from the first base. CDR1 and CDR2, looked up from the germline V gene, are SGHTA and FQGNSA. What the research found in general, with its limitations: Because profiling used bulk unsorted PBMCs, naive and antigen-experienced compartments could not be compared conclusively. Estimates of total diversity based on one million sequenced T cells were regarded as lower bounds and as underestimates. The long-lived group showed more naive CD4+ T cells, fewer expanded clones and increased TCR diversity than the aged group, suggesting age selection. As age increased, observed TCR beta diversity per million T cells dropped in a roughly linear way, and a significant reduction was already evident by age about 40. There was a strong correlation between observed TCR beta diversity and the percentage of naive T cells measured by flow cytometry. Donor CMV infection status was unknown, potentially confounding age-related changes in expanded clonotypes.

Source material: blood. This TCR derives from a woman between 35 and 50 years old in good health. The sequence links TRBV7-2 to TRBJ2-7; no D gene call is confident. Gene TRBJ2-5 matches the end of the DNA better, so the J call may be wrong. The CDR3 reads CASSLIGVIETQYF. In nucleotides, the sequence is TGTGCCAGCAGCTTAATTGGGGTTATAGAGACCCAGTACTTC.